Listed below are T cell receptor beta chains from one sample, sequenced in a study of T cells in Graves' hyperthyroidism and ophthalmopathy. Using its own MiXCR run on the multiplex PCR reads, TCRdb lists one record per CDR3 protein. The table records 600,000 or so distinct CDR3 sequences, about 43% of them present only once. Specimen: peripheral blood or thyroid tissue (not recorded which). Receptors were obtained from a young woman with Graves' hyperthyroidism. The CDR3 runs from the conserved cysteine through the conserved F or W. The D gene is left open where the match is weak. Clone size is not always given. Where it is, it says once, few, many or a class for expanded clones.

TRBD2	TRBV7-2	few	TRBJ2-3	CASTQLAGSDTQYF	TGTGCCAGCACCCAACTAGCGGGCTCAGATACGCAGTATTTT
-	TRBV2	once	TRBJ1-4	CASSREQPTNEKLFF	TGTGCCAGCTCCCGTGAGCAGCCAACTAATGAAAAACTGTTTTTT
TRBD1	TRBV29-1	once	TRBJ1-1	CSPQGATDDTEAFF	TGCAGCCCACAGGGGGCGACAGACGACACTGAAGCTTTCTTT
-	TRBV7-9	-	TRBJ1-1	CASSEPLGDPGHTEAFF	TGTGCCAGCAGTGAACCACTGGGGGACCCCGGTCACACTGAAGCTTTCTTT
-	TRBV9	few	TRBJ2-2	CASSPLGGAGELFF	TGTGCCAGCAGCCCTTTGGGCGGGGCCGGGGAGCTGTTTTTT
-	TRBV5-1	few	TRBJ2-7	CASSPGAGYEQYF	TGCGCCAGCAGCCCCGGAGCCGGCTACGAGCAGTACTTC
-	TRBV20-1	-	TRBJ1-3	CSAPGRLNTIYF	TGCAGTGCACCGGGCAGGTTAAACACCATATATTTT
-	TRBV29-1	-	TRBJ1-4	CSVVRQATNEKLFF	TGCAGCGTTGTTAGACAGGCAACTAATGAAAAACTGTTTTTT
TRBD1	TRBV6-5	-	TRBJ2-5	CASSLSGTAETQYF	TGTGCCAGCAGTTTGTCCGGGACAGCCGAGACCCAGTACTTC
-	TRBV10-3	many	TRBJ2-2	CAITDPGSSVGELFF	TGTGCCATCACCGACCCCGGGTCGTCTGTCGGGGAGCTGTTTTTT
-	TRBV2	-	TRBJ2-7	CASRSGRSSTYEQYF	TGTGCCAGCCGGTCGGGCAGGAGCTCTACCTACGAGCAGTACTTC
TRBD2	TRBV11-2	once	TRBJ2-5	CASSPTSGRTGETQYF	TGTGCCAGCAGCCCTACTAGCGGGAGGACGGGGGAGACCCAGTACTTC
-	TRBV7-9	few	TRBJ1-3	CASSSTWVQGSNTIYF	TGTGCCAGCAGCTCCACGTGGGTACAGGGATCAAACACCATATATTTT
-	TRBV6-6	-	TRBJ1-2	CASRQAGTNGYTF	TGTGCCAGCAGGCAGGCAGGGACCAATGGCTACACCTTC
-	TRBV10-3	many	TRBJ1-2	CAIMTSHRDYGYTF	TGTGCCATCATGACATCTCATCGAGACTATGGCTACACCTTC
TRBD2	TRBV25-1	-	TRBJ2-1	CASSGAGVGDNEQFF	TGTGCCAGCAGTGGAGCGGGAGTAGGTGACAATGAGCAGTTCTTC
-	TRBV25-1	-	TRBJ1-2	CACSALRTENYGYTF	TGTGCCTGCAGTGCTCTAAGGACAGAGAACTATGGCTACACCTTC
-	TRBV25-1	-	TRBJ2-5	CASSENGETQYF	TGTGCCAGCAGTGAAAATGGGGAGACCCAGTACTTC
-	TRBV5-1	-	TRBJ1-3	CASSSSTGSNTIYF	TGCGCCAGCAGCTCGTCGACAGGTTCAAACACCATATATTTT
TRBD1	TRBV10-3	-	TRBJ1-5	CASSGSGTGGQPQHF	TGTGCCAGCAGCGGTTCCGGGACAGGGGGCCAGCCCCAGCATTTT
-	TRBV10-2	few	TRBJ1-2	CASIVTAHFGGYTF	TGTGCCAGCATAGTGACAGCACATTTTGGAGGCTACACCTTC
-	TRBV5-1	-	TRBJ1-5	CASSLGGFHQPQHF	TGCGCCAGCAGCTTGGGTGGGTTTCATCAGCCCCAGCATTTT
-	TRBV20-1	few	TRBJ2-7	CSASGGREQYF	TGCAGTGCTAGTGGGGGTAGGGAGCAGTACTTC
-	TRBV7-2	few	TRBJ1-5	CASSLESGDQPQHF	TGTGCCAGCAGCTTAGAATCCGGGGATCAGCCCCAGCATTTT
TRBD1	TRBV5-1	-	TRBJ1-4	CASGQELNEKLFF	TGCGCCAGCGGACAGGAACTTAATGAAAAACTGTTTTTT
-	TRBV7-9	-	TRBJ1-4	CASSLAGRRRETNEKLFF	TGTGCCAGCAGCTTAGCGGGGAGGAGAAGAGAGACTAATGAAAAACTGTTTTTT
TRBD2	TRBV25-1	-	TRBJ2-7	CASSLGTSGRFEQYF	TGTGCCAGCAGCTTAGGGACTAGCGGGAGGTTCGAGCAGTACTTC
-	TRBV11-1	once	TRBJ1-2	CASSLNAARGDYGYTF	TGTGCCAGCAGCCTAAATGCGGCCAGGGGTGACTATGGCTACACCTTC